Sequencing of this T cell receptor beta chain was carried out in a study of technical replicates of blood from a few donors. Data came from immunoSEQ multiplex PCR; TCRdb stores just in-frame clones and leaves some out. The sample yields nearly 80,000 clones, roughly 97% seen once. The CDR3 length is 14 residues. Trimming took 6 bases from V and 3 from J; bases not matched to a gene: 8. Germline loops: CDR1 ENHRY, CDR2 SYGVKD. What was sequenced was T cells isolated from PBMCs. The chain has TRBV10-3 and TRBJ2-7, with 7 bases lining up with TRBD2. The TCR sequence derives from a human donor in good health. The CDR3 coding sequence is TGTGCCATCAGCTATCTAGCGGAGGACTACGAGCAGTACTTC. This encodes CAISYLAEDYEQYF.